These T cell receptor beta chains were read from a single sample in a study of blood T cell repertoires in COVID-19. Assay used: immunoSEQ multiplex PCR; TCRdb lists only in-frame clones, some missing. The sample lists 250,000 to 400,000 clones, approximately 89% occurring once. The sample comprised peripheral blood. All receptors derive from a woman aged 25-40 years with COVID-19, enrolled during active disease. CDR3s include the opening cysteine and the closing phenylalanine or tryptophan. A D gene is named only where the DNA matches it firmly. Expanded clones are given a class, and other clones once, few, many or no size at all.

clone size: .; J gene: TRBJ1-2; D gene: TRBD1; V gene: TRBV6-5; CDR3 DNA: TGTGCCAGCAGTAAACAGGGGAACTATGGCTACACCTTC; CDR3 protein: CASSKQGNYGYTF
clone size: .; J gene: TRBJ1-6; D gene: .; V gene: TRBV6-5; CDR3 DNA: TGTGCCAGCAGTTTCGGCGAGGGTTCACCCCTCCACTTT; CDR3 protein: CASSFGEGSPLHF
clone size: .; J gene: TRBJ1-5; D gene: .; V gene: TRBV7-8; CDR3 DNA: TGTGCCAGCAGCTTTTACAGGGCTAGCAATCAGCCCCAGCATTTT; CDR3 protein: CASSFYRASNQPQHF
clone size: .; J gene: TRBJ1-1; D gene: TRBD1; V gene: TRBV30; CDR3 DNA: TGTGCCTGGAGTGTGGACAGGGACACTGAAGCTTTCTTT; CDR3 protein: CAWSVDRDTEAFF
clone size: .; J gene: TRBJ1-4; D gene: TRBD1; V gene: TRBV15; CDR3 DNA: TGTGCCACCAGTGTTGGAGGACAGGGGGCCCGATCTAATGAAAAACTGTTTTTT; CDR3 protein: CATSVGGQGARSNEKLFF
clone size: .; J gene: TRBJ1-2; D gene: TRBD1; V gene: TRBV27; CDR3 DNA: TGTGCCAGCAGTTTTAACAGGGGGGGAGCCAACTATGGCTACACCTTC; CDR3 protein: CASSFNRGGANYGYTF
clone size: .; J gene: TRBJ1-1; D gene: TRBD1; V gene: TRBV2; CDR3 DNA: TGTGCCAGCAGTTCACAGGGGGCGGCTTTCTTT; CDR3 protein: CASSSQGAAFF
clone size: .; J gene: TRBJ2-1; D gene: TRBD2; V gene: TRBV19; CDR3 DNA: TGTGCCAGTAGTCCGGGACTAGCTATGAAATTCTTC; CDR3 protein: CASSPGLAMKFF
clone size: .; J gene: TRBJ2-3; D gene: TRBD2; V gene: TRBV11-2; CDR3 DNA: TGTGCCAGCAGCTTAGTCTTTTCAACTAGCGTGGCAGATACGCAGTATTTT; CDR3 protein: CASSLVFSTSVADTQYF
clone size: .; J gene: TRBJ1-5; D gene: .; V gene: TRBV18; CDR3 DNA: TGTGCCAGCTCACCACGGTCAGGGTGGGAACCCCAGCATTTT; CDR3 protein: CASSPRSGWEPQHF
clone size: .; J gene: TRBJ1-2; D gene: .; V gene: TRBV21-1; CDR3 DNA: TGTGCCAGCAGCCGCTTCCCGGGACAGGGAACACTTAACTATGGCTACACCTTC; CDR3 protein: CASSRFPGQGTLNYGYTF
clone size: .; J gene: TRBJ2-3; D gene: TRBD2; V gene: TRBV24-1; CDR3 DNA: TGTGCCACCAGTGATTCTAGCGGGAAGTATTTT; CDR3 protein: CATSDSSGKYF
clone size: .; J gene: TRBJ1-2; D gene: .; V gene: TRBV15; CDR3 DNA: TGTGCCACCAGCAGAGACGTTCTCAGCTATGGCTACACCTTC; CDR3 protein: CATSRDVLSYGYTF
clone size: once; J gene: TRBJ2-6; D gene: TRBD1; V gene: TRBV7-6; CDR3 DNA: TGTGCCAGCAGCCCGACAGGGGGTGGGACTGGGGCCAACGTCCTGACTTTC; CDR3 protein: CASSPTGGGTGANVLTF
clone size: few; J gene: TRBJ1-2; D gene: TRBD1; V gene: TRBV27; CDR3 DNA: TGTGCCAGCAGTCGGACAGGGGGCTATGGCTACACCTTC; CDR3 protein: CASSRTGGYGYTF
clone size: .; J gene: TRBJ1-4; D gene: .; V gene: TRBV28; CDR3 DNA: TGTGCCAGCAGTCCCGCCTCCGACACCCTGCTGTTTTTT; CDR3 protein: CASSPASDTLLFF
clone size: .; J gene: TRBJ1-6; D gene: TRBD1; V gene: TRBV19; CDR3 DNA: TGTGCCAGTAGTGACAGGGGGCGCTTAAATAATTCACCCCTCCACTTT; CDR3 protein: CASSDRGRLNNSPLHF
clone size: .; J gene: TRBJ1-6; D gene: TRBD1; V gene: TRBV3-1/TRBV3-2; CDR3 DNA: TGTGCCAGCAGTCGAGGGACAGGGGGTAATTCACCCCTCCACTTT; CDR3 protein: CASSRGTGGNSPLHF
clone size: .; J gene: TRBJ1-1; D gene: .; V gene: TRBV9; CDR3 DNA: TGTGCCAGCAGCGTAGATTCGGGGTTCACTGAAGCTTTCTTT; CDR3 protein: CASSVDSGFTEAFF
clone size: .; J gene: TRBJ1-2; D gene: .; V gene: TRBV29-1; CDR3 DNA: TGCAGCGTTCAGGGAACGAATGGCTACACCTTC; CDR3 protein: CSVQGTNGYTF
clone size: .; J gene: TRBJ1-2; D gene: TRBD1; V gene: TRBV3-1/TRBV3-2; CDR3 DNA: TGTGCCAGCAGCCAAGGTCCGGGACAGGGATTCTATGGCTACACCTTC; CDR3 protein: CASSQGPGQGFYGYTF
clone size: .; J gene: TRBJ2-3; D gene: TRBD1; V gene: TRBV7-6; CDR3 DNA: TGTGCCAGCAGCCCCACCGACAGGGGATTACATACGCAGTATTTT; CDR3 protein: CASSPTDRGLHTQYF
clone size: few; J gene: TRBJ1-4; D gene: .; V gene: TRBV5-1; CDR3 DNA: TGCGCCAGCAGCTTGGCTCACACAACTAATGAAAAACTGTTTTTT; CDR3 protein: CASSLAHTTNEKLFF
clone size: .; J gene: TRBJ1-2; D gene: TRBD1; V gene: TRBV28; CDR3 DNA: TGTGCCACGCACCCAGGGGGCGATGGCTACACCTTC; CDR3 protein: CATHPGGDGYTF
clone size: .; J gene: TRBJ2-4; D gene: .; V gene: TRBV6-5; CDR3 DNA: TGTGCCAGCAGTCCGGGTATTCAGTACTTC; CDR3 protein: CASSPGIQYF